Listed here is a single T cell receptor beta chain. Method: immunoSEQ multiplex PCR; TCRdb's copy keeps in-frame clones and lacks some. The data show more than 95,000 clones, with 95% to 97% seen just once and about 1.7% held by the top ten. The sample comes from a study of cytomegalovirus exposure and HLA in healthy donors. Study-level information: Per a later analysis, the 666 first-cohort and 120 or so validation repertoires shared one platform.

Looked up from germline, CDR1 is SGHDT and CDR2 is YYEEEE. V was shortened by 6 bases and J by 7 bases, with 8 bases between the two germline ends. The length of the CDR3 is 11 residues. This TCR was sampled from a man in his late teens or twenties in good health and CMV-seronegative. The J gene is TRBJ2-1, the V gene TRBV5-6; tentative D call: TRBD2 (6 bases). Sequenced: PBMCs. DNA of the CDR3: TGTGCCAGCACGCGGGGTAATGAGCAGTTCTTC. Protein product: CASTRGNEQFF.